The clone carrying this T cell receptor (beta chain) was seen a few times. Its target is unknown. The data belong to a study of beta chain features in type 1 diabetes. Study-wide results and caveats: Relative to healthy donors, patients appeared to have naive, central memory and Treg TCRB repertoires that were more similar. TCRB CDR3s from Type 1 diabetes patients were moderately but significantly shorter in all four CD4+ subsets.

Investigators reverse transcribed all isolated RNA, so they sequenced expressed TCRB transcripts. Clones were read by immunoSEQ multiplex PCR, and TCRdb kept only the in-frame ones, dropping some. The repertoire holds tens of thousands of clones, almost 50% seen once, with around 0.72% in the top ten. Averaging roughly 100 mL, one heparinised blood draw was given by each donor. Trimming left V 8 bases short and J 3 bases short, with 17 bases between. The germline V gene encodes CDR1 MNHNY and CDR2 SVGAGI (reference sequence). The CDR3 has 15 amino acids. The TCR sequence derives from a man aged 25-45 years with type 1 diabetes. The chain joins TRBV6-6 to TRBJ2-1, with TRBD2 as a possible D gene (6 bases). Sequenced: central memory CD4+ T cells from blood. The CDR3 is CASRSNGGVYNEQFF. In nucleotides, the CDR3 is TGTGCCAGCCGATCCAACGGGGGAGTCTACAATGAGCAGTTCTTC.